The next 17 T cell receptor beta chains were all read from a single sample in a study of cytomegalovirus exposure and HLA in healthy donors. TCRdb's copy holds only in-frame clones and misses some; the assay was immunoSEQ multiplex PCR. The sample comprises 60,000 to 65,000 clones, 90% to 95% of which are singletons, and under 6.5% rests with the top ten. Sequenced input: PBMCs. The receptor source for this set is a woman aged 18 to 35 in good health and CMV-seropositive.

The chain carries TRBV28 and TRBJ1-6; the D gene is possibly TRBD1 (5 bases). The ends were cut back, 2 bases at V and 14 bases at J, with 10 bases in the middle. The CDR3 loop spans 12 amino acids. In germline, CDR1 is MDHEN, CDR2 SYDVKM. The CDR3 sequence: CASSLEGVALHF. CDR3 nucleotide sequence: TGTGCCAGCAGTTTAGAAGGGGTGGCCCTCCACTTT.

The V call is TRBV7-3, the J call TRBJ2-1; TRBD2 matches 7 bases. The germline V gene encodes CDR1 SGHTA and CDR2 FQGTGA. J lost 9 bases, V lost 5 bases, and 13 bases had no gene match. The CDR3 extends over 15 amino acids. The CDR3 nucleotides are TGTGCCAGCAGCCCTTTAGAGGGAGGGAAAGGTGAGCAGTTCTTC. Its protein product is CASSPLEGGKGEQFF.

The rearrangement links TRBV19 to TRBJ2-2; D perhaps matches TRBD2 (6 bases). This CDR3 spans 13 amino acids. V was cut by 6 bases and J by 4 bases, with 9 bases left in between. Germline assignment: CDR1 LNHDA and CDR2 SQIVND (reference sequence). This CDR3 reads CASRLAFTGELFF. The CDR3 DNA reads as TGTGCCAGTAGACTAGCTTTCACCGGGGAGCTGTTTTTT.

V usage is TRBV29-1 and J usage is TRBJ2-6; D is ambiguous. Germline CDR1 and CDR2: SQVTM and ANQGSEA. Trimming shortened V by 1 base and J by 0 bases, and 7 bases separated the two germline ends. The CDR3 is 15 residues long. CDR3 DNA: TGCAGCGTTGAAGGCAGTTCCTCTGGGGCCAACGTCCTGACTTTC. This translates into CSVEGSSSGANVLTF. The entire variable domain, with the rest obtained from reference TRBV29-1 and TRBJ2-6, is as follows: SAVISQKPSRDICQRGTSLTIQCQVDSQVTMMFWYRQQPGQSLTLIATANQGSEATYESGFVIDKFPISRPNLTFSTLTVSNMSPEDSSIYLCSVEGSSSGANVLTFGAGSRLTVL.

The genes are TRBV11-2 and TRBJ2-1; perhaps TRBD1 as D (6 bases). Trimming cost V 0 bases and J 10 bases, with 16 bases left between them. The CDR3 sequence is 15 residues long. Per the germline V gene, CDR1 is SGHAT and CDR2 is FQNNGV. CDR3: CASSLDWQGSYEQFF. Written as DNA, the CDR3 is TGTGCCAGCAGCTTAGATTGGCAGGGGTCTTACGAGCAGTTCTTC.

This chain links TRBV14 with TRBJ1-3; D not resolved. In germline, CDR1 is SGHDN, CDR2 FVKESK. The CDR3 length is 13 residues. V was cut by 4 bases and J by 7 bases, with 11 bases left in between. CDR3 region: CASSPASGNTIYF. The CDR3 bases are TGTGCCAGCAGCCCCGCTAGCGGCAACACCATATATTTT.

The table lists this clone with a count of one. V is TRBV11-1 and J is TRBJ2-7; unclear D gene. The germline gives CDR1 SGHAT, CDR2 FQDESV (reference sequence). This CDR3 region has 12 residues. V gave up 3 bases and J gave up 5 bases, with 8 bases separating them. The CDR3 coding sequence is TGTGCCAGCAGCTTGTGGGCCGACGAGCAGTACTTC. Encoded protein: CASSLWADEQYF.

The J gene is TRBJ2-2, the V gene TRBV28; 7 nucleotides match TRBD2. This CDR3 comprises 13 residues. Germline lookup yields CDR1 MDHEN and CDR2 SYDVKM. V was pared by 8 bases and J by 3 bases, with 3 bases of the junction left unmatched. The CDR3 nucleotides read TGTGCCAGCGGGAGGGCGGACACCGGGGAGCTGTTTTTT. It yields the protein CASGRADTGELFF. The full variable domain, in which reference TRBV28 and TRBJ2-2 provide the parts outside the CDR3, is DVKVTQSSRYLVKRTGEKVFLECVQDMDHENMFWYRQDPGLGLRLIYFSYDVKMKEKGDIPEGYSVSREKKERFSLILESASTNQTSMYLCASGRADTGELFFGEGSRLTVL.

This chain connects TRBV9 to TRBJ2-1, with TRBD1 matching 9 bases. The CDR3 covers 15 residues. Per germline, CDR1 SGDLS and CDR2 YYNGEE. J was trimmed by 5 bases and V by 6 bases; bases with no gene match: 9. CDR3 sequence (DNA): TGTGCCAGCACCGGGACAGGGAATGTCAACAATGAGCAGTTCTTC. Translated, it gives CASTGTGNVNNEQFF.

This clone was counted once. J is TRBJ1-1 and V is TRBV13; 8 nucleotides match TRBD1. Unmatched junction bases numbered 5, after V lost 4 bases and J lost 4 bases. Germline V gene lookup returns CDR1 PRHDT and CDR2 FYEKMQ (reference sequence). The CDR3 has 14 residues. The CDR3 region is CASSSGDRITEAFF. The CDR3 DNA is TGTGCCAGCAGCTCCGGGGACAGGATCACTGAAGCTTTCTTT.

This clone has only one observation. The chain joins TRBV7-9 to TRBJ2-7, with TRBD2 identical over 7 bases. Per germline, CDR1 SEHNR and CDR2 FQNEAQ (reference sequence). The CDR3 totals 17 residues. The J segment lost 0 bases and the V segment lost 1 base, leaving 9 bases of the junction unmatched. For the CDR3, the DNA is TGTGCCAGCAGCTTAGACCCAGCGGGGCGGAACTCCTACGAGCAGTACTTC. Its translation: CASSLDPAGRNSYEQYF.

The chain is built from TRBV5-6 and TRBJ2-7; the match to TRBD1 covers 9 bases. CDR1 and CDR2 (germline): SGHDT, YYEEEE. V lost 3 bases to trimming and J lost 0 bases; unmatched junction nucleotides: 7. The CDR3 contains 16 residues. Here the CDR3 reads CASSWGTGSGSYEQYF. The CDR3 DNA follows: TGTGCCAGCAGCTGGGGGACAGGGTCGGGCTCCTACGAGCAGTACTTC. The variable domain in full, completed from reference TRBV5-6 and TRBJ2-7, reads DAGVTQSPTHLIKTRGQQVTLRCSPKSGHDTVSWYQQALGQGPQFIFQYYEEEERQRGNFPDRFSGHQFPNYSSELNVNALLLGDSALYLCASSWGTGSGSYEQYFGPGTRLTVT.

The chain uses TRBV30 and TRBJ1-3, with 8 bases identical to TRBD1. The CDR3 contains 14 residues. V shed 7 bases, J shed 0 bases, and the junction held 5 bases outside the gene matches. The germline V gene encodes CDR1 GTSNPN and CDR2 SVGIG (reference sequence). The CDR3 sequence is CASSGGSSGNTIYF. CDR3 coding DNA: TGTGCCTCCTCAGGGGGCAGCTCTGGAAACACCATATATTTT.

This chain links TRBV29-1 with TRBJ2-2; D may be TRBD1 (7 bases). The V and J ends lost 7 bases and 5 bases respectively, with 14 bases between them. CDR1 SQVTM and CDR2 ANQGSEA come from the germline V gene. The CDR3 has 13 amino acids. As DNA, the CDR3 is TGCAGCGCCAACAGGGGAGGAACCGGGGAGCTGTTTTTT. Translation: CSANRGGTGELFF.

V usage is TRBV5-4 and J usage is TRBJ2-1; 10 positions agree with TRBD2. The CDR3 extends over 16 amino acids. The V gene end was trimmed by 4 bases and the J gene end by 7 bases; junction bases not matched to a gene: 11. From germline, CDR1 is SGHNT and CDR2 YYREEE (reference sequence). DNA for the CDR3: TGTGCCAGCAGCCCTCCGAGCGGGGGGGCCTGGAATGAGCAGTTCTTC. Its protein product is CASSPPSGGAWNEQFF.

The chain is built from TRBV28 and TRBJ2-3; 8 bases map to TRBD2. Losses at the gene ends were 9 bases for V and 4 bases for J; bases not matched to a gene: 6. Germline values: CDR1 MDHEN, CDR2 SYDVKM. The CDR3 extends over 13 amino acids. The CDR3 is CASTSGIPDTQYF. The CDR3 DNA sequence: TGTGCCAGTACTAGCGGCATCCCAGATACGCAGTATTTT.

The chain is built from TRBV4-1 and TRBJ2-2; 10 positions match TRBD2. Trimming cost V 3 bases and J 6 bases; bases outside gene matches: 7. The germline V gene has CDR1 MGHRA and CDR2 YSYEKL. CDR3 size: 16 residues. This CDR3 reads CASSQPSSGGSGELFF. CDR3 bases: TGCGCCAGCAGCCAGCCCTCTAGCGGGGGTTCCGGGGAGCTGTTTTTT.